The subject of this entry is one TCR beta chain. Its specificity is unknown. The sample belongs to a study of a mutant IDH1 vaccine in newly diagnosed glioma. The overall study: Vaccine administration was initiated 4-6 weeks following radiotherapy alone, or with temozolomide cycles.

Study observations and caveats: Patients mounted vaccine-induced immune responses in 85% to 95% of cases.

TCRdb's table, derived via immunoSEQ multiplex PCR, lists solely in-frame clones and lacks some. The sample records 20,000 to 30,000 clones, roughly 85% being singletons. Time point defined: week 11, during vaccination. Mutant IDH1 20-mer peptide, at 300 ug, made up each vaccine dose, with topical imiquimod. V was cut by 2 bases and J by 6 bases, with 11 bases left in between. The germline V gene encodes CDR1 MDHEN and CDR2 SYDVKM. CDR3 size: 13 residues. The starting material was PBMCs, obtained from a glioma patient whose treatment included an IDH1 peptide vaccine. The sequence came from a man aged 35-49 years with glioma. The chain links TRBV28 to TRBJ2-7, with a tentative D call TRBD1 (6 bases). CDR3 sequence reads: CASSLETGIEQYV. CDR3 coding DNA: TGTGCCAGCAGTTTAGAAACAGGGATCGAGCAGTACGTC.